The T cell receptor (beta chain) under discussion was sequenced for a study of blood T cell repertoires in COVID-19. Background on the study: The samples span acute and convalescent COVID-19 from the United States, Italy and Spain. T cells, B-cell-depleted T cells, or PBMCs provided the cDNA or gDNA that served as material.

Per the original methods: Reference gene primer amplification gave estimated nucleated cell counts. Profiled with immunoSEQ multiplex PCR; TCRdb holds only in-frame clones, not every one. V and J calls and clone size are as listed in that table; D and trimming were resolved from the DNA. The sample consists of about 97,000 clones, 82% of them appearing once. The sequenced material came from peripheral blood. This receptor was taken from a man between 65 and 85 years old with acute or convalescent COVID-19.

The CDR3 spells CATSDPNRNEQFF. The DNA of the CDR3 is TGTGCCACCAGTGATCCCAACAGGAATGAGCAGTTCTTC. The chain employs TRBV24-1 and TRBJ2-1, with a possible D match to TRBD1 (5 bases). Per germline, CDR1 KGHDR and CDR2 SFDVKD. This CDR3 comprises 13 residues. The V end lost 3 bases, the J end lost 7 bases, and 9 bases lay between the germline ends.